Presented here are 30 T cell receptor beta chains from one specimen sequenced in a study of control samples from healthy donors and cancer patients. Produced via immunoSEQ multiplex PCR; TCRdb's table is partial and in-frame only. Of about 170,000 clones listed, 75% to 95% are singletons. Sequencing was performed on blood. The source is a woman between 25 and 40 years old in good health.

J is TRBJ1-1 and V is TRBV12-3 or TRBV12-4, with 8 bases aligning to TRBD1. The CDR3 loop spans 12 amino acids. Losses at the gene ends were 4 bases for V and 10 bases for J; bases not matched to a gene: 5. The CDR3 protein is CASSSPQGGAFF. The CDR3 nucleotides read TGTGCCAGCAGTTCTCCACAGGGGGGAGCTTTCTTT.

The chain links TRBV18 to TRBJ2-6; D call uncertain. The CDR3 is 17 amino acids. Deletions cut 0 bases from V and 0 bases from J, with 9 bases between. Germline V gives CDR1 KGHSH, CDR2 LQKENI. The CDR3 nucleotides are TGTGCCAGCTCACCACCGGGGATATCCTCTGGGGCCAACGTCCTGACTTTC. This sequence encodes CASSPPGISSGANVLTF.

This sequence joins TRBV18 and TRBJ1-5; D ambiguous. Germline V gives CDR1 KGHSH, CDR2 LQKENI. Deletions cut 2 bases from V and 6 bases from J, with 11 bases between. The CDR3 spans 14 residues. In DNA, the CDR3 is TGTGCCAGCTCACCAGTTTCAGGAGGTCAGCCCCAGCATTTT. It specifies CASSPVSGGQPQHF. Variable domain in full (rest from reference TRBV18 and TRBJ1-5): NAGVMQNPRHLVRRRGQEARLRCSPMKGHSHVYWYRQLPEEGLKFMVYLQKENIIDESGMPKERFSAEFPKEGPSILRIQQVVRGDSAAYFCASSPVSGGQPQHFGDGTRLSIL.

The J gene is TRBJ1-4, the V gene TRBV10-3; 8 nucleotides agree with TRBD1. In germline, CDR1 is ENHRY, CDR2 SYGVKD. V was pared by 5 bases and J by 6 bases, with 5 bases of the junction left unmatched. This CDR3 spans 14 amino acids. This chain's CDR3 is CAISPGQGDEKLFF. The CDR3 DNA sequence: TGTGCCATCAGTCCCGGACAGGGTGATGAAAAACTGTTTTTT.

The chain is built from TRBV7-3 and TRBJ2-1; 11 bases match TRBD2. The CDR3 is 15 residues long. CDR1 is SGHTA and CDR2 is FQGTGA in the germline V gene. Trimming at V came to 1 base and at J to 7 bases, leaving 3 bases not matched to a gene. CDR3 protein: CASSLRSSGRNEQFF. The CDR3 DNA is TGTGCCAGCAGCTTAAGGTCTAGCGGGAGGAATGAGCAGTTCTTC.

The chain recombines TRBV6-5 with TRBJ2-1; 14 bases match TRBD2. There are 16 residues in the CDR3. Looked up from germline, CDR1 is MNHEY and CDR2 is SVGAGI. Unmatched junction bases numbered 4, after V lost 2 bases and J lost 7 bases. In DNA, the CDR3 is TGTGCCAGCAGTTACACCGGGACTAGCGGGAGTAATGAGCAGTTCTTC. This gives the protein CASSYTGTSGSNEQFF.

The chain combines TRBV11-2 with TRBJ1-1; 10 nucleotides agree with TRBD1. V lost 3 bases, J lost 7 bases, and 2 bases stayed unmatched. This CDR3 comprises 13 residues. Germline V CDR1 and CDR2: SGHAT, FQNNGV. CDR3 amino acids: CASSLDRGGEAFF. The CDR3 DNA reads TGTGCCAGCAGCTTGGACAGGGGGGGTGAAGCTTTCTTT.

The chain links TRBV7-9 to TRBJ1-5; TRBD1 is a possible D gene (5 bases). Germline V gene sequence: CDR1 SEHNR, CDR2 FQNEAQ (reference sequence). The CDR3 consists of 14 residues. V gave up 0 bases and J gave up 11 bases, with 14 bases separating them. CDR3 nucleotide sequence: TGTGCCAGCAGCTTAGCTCCGGACAACCTTTCCCAGCATTTT. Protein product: CASSLAPDNLSQHF.

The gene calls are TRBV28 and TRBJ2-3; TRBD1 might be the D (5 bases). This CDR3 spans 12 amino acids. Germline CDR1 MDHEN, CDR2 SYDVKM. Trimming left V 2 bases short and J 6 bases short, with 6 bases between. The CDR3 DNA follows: TGTGCCAGCAGTTTAGGGGCCGATACGCAGTATTTT. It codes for CASSLGADTQYF.

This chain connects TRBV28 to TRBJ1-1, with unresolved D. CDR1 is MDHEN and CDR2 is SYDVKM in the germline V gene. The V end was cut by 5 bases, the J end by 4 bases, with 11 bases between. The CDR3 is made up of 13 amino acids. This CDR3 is CASSKDGTTEAFF. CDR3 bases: TGTGCCAGCAGTAAGGACGGAACCACTGAAGCTTTCTTT.

DNA of the CDR3: TGTGCCAGTAGTTCCGGACAGGAATATAATTCACCCCTCCACTTT. Protein: CASSSGQEYNSPLHF. The chain employs TRBV19 and TRBJ1-6; the match to TRBD1 covers 7 bases. CDR3 length: 15 amino acids. In germline, CDR1 is LNHDA, CDR2 SQIVND (reference sequence). V was pared by 5 bases and J by 4 bases, with 5 bases of the junction left unmatched.

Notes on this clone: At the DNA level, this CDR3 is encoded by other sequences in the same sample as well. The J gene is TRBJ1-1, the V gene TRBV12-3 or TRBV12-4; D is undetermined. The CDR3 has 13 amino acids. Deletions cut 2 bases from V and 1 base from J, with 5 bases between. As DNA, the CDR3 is TGTGCCAGCAGTTTACGCCGGAACACTGAAGCTTTCTTT. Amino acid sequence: CASSLRRNTEAFF.

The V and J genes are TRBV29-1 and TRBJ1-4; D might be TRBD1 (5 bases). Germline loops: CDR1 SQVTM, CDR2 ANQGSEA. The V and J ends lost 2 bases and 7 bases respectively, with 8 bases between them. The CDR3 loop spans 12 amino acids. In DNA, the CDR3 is TGCAGCGTTGAACAGGGCACTGAAAAACTGTTTTTT. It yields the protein CSVEQGTEKLFF.

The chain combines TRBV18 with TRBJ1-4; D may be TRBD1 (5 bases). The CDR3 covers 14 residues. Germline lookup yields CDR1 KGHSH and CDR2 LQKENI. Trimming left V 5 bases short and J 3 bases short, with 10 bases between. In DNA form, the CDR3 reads TGTGCCAGCTCAAACACGGGGGCTAATGAAAAACTGTTTTTT. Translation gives CASSNTGANEKLFF.

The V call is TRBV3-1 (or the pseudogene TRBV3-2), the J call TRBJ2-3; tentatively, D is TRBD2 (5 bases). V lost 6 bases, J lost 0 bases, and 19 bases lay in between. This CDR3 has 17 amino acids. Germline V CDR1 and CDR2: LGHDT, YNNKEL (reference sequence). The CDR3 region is CASSHERDNPSTDTQYF. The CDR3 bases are TGTGCCAGCAGTCACGAGAGGGATAACCCTAGCACAGATACGCAGTATTTT.

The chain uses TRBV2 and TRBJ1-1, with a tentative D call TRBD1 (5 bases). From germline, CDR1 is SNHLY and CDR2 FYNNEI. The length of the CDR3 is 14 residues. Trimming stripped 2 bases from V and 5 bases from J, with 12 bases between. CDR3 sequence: CASSERSRGTEAFF. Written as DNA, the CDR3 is TGTGCCAGCAGTGAAAGGAGTCGGGGGACTGAAGCTTTCTTT.

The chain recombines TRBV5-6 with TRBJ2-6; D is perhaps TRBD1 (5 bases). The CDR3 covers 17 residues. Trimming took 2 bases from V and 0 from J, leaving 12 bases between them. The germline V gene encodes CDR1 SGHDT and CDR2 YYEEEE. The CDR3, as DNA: TGTGCCAGCAGCTTCAGGGTGGGGTACTCTGGGGCCAACGTCCTGACTTTC. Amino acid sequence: CASSFRVGYSGANVLTF.

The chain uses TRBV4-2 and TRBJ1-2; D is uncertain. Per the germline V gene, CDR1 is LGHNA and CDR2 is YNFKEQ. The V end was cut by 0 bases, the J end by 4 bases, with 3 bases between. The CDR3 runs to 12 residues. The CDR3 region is CASSQDSYGYTF. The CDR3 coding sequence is TGTGCCAGCAGCCAAGATTCCTATGGCTACACCTTC.

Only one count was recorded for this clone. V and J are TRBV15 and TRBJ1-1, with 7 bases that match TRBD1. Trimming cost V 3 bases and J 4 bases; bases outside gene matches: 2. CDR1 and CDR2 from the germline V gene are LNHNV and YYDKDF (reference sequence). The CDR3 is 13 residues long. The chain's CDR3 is CATSRTGSTEAFF. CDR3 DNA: TGTGCCACCAGCAGGACAGGGTCCACTGAAGCTTTCTTT.

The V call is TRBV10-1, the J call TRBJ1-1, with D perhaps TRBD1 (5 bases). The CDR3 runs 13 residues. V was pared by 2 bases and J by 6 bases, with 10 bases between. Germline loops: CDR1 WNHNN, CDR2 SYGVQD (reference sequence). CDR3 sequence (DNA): TGCGCCAGCAGTGAGATAGGAGGGGCTGAAGCTTTCTTT. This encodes CASSEIGGAEAFF.

CDR3 amino acids: CASSPGLAGGNTGELFF. The CDR3 DNA follows: TGTGCCAGCAGCCCGGGACTAGCGGGAGGTAACACCGGGGAGCTGTTTTTT. The chain uses TRBV5-4 and TRBJ2-2; 15 bases fit TRBD2. Germline CDR1 SGHNT, CDR2 YYREEE (reference sequence). The CDR3 extends over 17 amino acids. With V trimmed by 4 bases and J by 2 bases, 3 bases remained unmatched.

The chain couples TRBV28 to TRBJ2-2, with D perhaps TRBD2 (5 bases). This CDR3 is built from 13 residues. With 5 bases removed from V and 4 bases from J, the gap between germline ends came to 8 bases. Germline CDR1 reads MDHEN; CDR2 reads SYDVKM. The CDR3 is CASSRAGTGELFF. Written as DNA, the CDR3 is TGTGCCAGCAGTAGGGCGGGCACCGGGGAGCTGTTTTTT.

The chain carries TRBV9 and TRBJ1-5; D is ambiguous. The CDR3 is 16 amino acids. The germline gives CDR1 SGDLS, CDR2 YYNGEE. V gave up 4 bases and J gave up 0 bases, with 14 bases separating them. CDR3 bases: TGTGCCAGCAGCCCTGGACCCACCTATAGCAATCAGCCCCAGCATTTT. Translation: CASSPGPTYSNQPQHF.

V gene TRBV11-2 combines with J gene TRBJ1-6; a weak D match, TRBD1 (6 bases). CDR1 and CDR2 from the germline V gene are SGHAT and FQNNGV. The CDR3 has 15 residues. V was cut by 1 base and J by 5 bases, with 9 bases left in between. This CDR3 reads CASSLATGHNSPLHF. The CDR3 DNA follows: TGTGCCAGCAGCTTAGCGACAGGCCATAATTCACCCCTCCACTTT. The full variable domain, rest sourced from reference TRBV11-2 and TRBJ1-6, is EAGVAQSPRYKIIEKRQSVAFWCNPISGHATLYWYQQILGQGPKLLIQFQNNGVVDDSQLPKDRFSAERLKGVDSTLKIQPAKLEDSAVYLCASSLATGHNSPLHFGNGTRLTVT.

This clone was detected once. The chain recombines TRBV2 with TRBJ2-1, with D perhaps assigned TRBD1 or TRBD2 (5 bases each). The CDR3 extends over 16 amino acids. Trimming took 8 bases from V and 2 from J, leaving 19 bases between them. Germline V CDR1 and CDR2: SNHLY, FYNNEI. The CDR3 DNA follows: TGTGCCAGCCCAAAATCCCGGGACCGCCCCTACAATGAGCAGTTCTTC. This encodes CASPKSRDRPYNEQFF. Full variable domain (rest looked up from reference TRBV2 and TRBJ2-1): EPEVTQTPSHQVTQMGQEVILRCVPISNHLYFYWYRQILGQKVEFLVSFYNNEISEKSEIFDDQFSVERPDGSNFTLKIRSTKLEDSAMYFCASPKSRDRPYNEQFFGPGTRLTVL.

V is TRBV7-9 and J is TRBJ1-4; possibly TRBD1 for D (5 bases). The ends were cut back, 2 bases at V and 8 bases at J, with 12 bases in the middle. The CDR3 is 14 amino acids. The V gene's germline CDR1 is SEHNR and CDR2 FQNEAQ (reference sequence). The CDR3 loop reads CASSLRGAEEKLFF. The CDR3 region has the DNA TGTGCCAGCAGCTTACGTGGGGCGGAGGAAAAACTGTTTTTT. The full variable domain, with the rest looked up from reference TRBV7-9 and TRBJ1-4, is DTGVSQNPRHKITKRGQNVTFRCDPISEHNRLYWYRQTLGQGPEFLTYFQNEAQLEKSRLLSDRFSAERPKGSFSTLEIQRTEQGDSAMYLCASSLRGAEEKLFFGSGTQLSVL.

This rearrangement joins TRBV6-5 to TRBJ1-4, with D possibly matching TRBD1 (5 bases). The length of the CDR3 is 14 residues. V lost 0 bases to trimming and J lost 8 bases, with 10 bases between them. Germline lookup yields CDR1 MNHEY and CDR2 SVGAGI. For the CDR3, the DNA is TGTGCCAGCAGTTACTCTTGGGGGAAGGAAAAACTGTTTTTT. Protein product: CASSYSWGKEKLFF.

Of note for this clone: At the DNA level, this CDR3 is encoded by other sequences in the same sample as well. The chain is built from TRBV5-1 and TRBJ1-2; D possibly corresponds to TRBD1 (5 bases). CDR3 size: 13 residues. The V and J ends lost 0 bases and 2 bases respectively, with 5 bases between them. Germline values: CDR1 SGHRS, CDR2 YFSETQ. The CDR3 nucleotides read TGCGCCAGCAGCTTGGGACAGAACTATGGCTACACCTTC. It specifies CASSLGQNYGYTF.

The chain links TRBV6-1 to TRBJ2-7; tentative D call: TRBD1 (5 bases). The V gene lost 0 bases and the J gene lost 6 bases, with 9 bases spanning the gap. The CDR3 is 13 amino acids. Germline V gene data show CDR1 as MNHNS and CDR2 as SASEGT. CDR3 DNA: TGTGCCAGCAGTGAAGCGGGGCTAGGCGAGCAGTACTTC. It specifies CASSEAGLGEQYF.

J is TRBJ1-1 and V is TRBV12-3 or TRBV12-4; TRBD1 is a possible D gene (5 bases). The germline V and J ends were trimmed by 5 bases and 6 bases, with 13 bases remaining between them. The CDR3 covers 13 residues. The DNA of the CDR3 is TGTGCCAGCAGTCCCTGGCGGGGGTCTGAAGCTTTCTTT. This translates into CASSPWRGSEAFF.